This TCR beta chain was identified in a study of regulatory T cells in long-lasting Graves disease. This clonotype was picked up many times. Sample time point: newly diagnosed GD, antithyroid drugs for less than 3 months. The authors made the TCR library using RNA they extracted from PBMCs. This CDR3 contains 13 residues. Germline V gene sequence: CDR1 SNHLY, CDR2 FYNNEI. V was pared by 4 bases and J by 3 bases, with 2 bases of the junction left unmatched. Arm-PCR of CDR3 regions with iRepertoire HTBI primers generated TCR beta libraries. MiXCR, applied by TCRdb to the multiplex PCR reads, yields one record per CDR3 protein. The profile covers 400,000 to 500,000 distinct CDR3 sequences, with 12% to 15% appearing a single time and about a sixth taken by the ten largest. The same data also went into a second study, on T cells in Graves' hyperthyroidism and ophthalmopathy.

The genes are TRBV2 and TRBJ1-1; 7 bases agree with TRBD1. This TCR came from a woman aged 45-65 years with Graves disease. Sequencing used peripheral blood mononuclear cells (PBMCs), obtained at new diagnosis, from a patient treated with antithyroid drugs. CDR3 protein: CASSGDRDTEAFF. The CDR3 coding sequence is TGTGCCAGCAGTGGAGACAGGGACACTGAAGCTTTCTTT.